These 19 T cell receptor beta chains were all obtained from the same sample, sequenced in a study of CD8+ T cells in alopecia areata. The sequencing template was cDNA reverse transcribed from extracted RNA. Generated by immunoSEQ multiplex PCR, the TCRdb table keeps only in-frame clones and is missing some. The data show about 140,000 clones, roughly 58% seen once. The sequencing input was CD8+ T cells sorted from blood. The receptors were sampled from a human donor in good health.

The CDR3 here is CSVEARGPGGYTF. CDR3 nucleotides: TGCAGCGTTGAAGCGAGGGGGCCCGGTGGCTACACCTTC. The rearrangement links TRBV29-1 to TRBJ1-2, with TRBD1 identical over 7 bases. Trimming cost V 1 base and J 7 bases; bases outside gene matches: 6. The CDR3 runs 13 residues. From germline, CDR1 is SQVTM and CDR2 ANQGSEA.

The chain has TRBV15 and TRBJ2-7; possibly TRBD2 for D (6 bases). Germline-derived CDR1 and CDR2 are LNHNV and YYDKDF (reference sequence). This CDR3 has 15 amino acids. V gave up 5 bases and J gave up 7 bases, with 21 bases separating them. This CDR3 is CATSGLGGSGGEQYF. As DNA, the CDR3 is TGTGCCACCAGCGGCTTAGGAGGGAGTGGGGGTGAGCAGTACTTC.

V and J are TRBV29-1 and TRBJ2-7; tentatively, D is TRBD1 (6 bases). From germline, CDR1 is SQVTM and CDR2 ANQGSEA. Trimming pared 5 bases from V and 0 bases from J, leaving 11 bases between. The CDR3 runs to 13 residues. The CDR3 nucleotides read TGCAGCGTTCGGACAGCTAGCTCCTACGAGCAGTACTTC. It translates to CSVRTASSYEQYF.

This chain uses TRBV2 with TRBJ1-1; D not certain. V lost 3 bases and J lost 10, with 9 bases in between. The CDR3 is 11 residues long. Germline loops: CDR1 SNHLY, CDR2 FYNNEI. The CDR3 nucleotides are TGTGCCAGCAGTGAGAGGGCGGGAGCTTTCTTT. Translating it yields CASSERAGAFF.

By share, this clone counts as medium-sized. CDR3: CASSSWANEQFF. In nucleotides, the CDR3 is TGTGCCAGCAGCTCATGGGCCAATGAGCAGTTCTTC. The chain couples TRBV7-9 to TRBJ2-1, with no clear D. The CDR3 covers 12 residues. Germline V lookup: CDR1 SEHNR, CDR2 FQNEAQ (reference sequence). Trimming took 4 bases from V and 6 from J, leaving 7 bases between them.

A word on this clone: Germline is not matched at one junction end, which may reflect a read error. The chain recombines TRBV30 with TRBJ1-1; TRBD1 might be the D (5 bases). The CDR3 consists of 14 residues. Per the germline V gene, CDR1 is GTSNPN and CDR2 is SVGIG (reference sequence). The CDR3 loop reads CAWGVTRGNTEAFF. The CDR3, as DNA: TGTGCCTGGGGTGTTACAAGGGGGAACACTGAAGCTTTCTTT.

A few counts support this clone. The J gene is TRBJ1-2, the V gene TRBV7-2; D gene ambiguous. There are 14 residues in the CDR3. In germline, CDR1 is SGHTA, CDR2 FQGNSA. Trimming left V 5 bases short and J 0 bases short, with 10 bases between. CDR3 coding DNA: TGTGCCAGCAGCACGGCCTTTACTAACTATGGCTACACCTTC. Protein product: CASSTAFTNYGYTF.

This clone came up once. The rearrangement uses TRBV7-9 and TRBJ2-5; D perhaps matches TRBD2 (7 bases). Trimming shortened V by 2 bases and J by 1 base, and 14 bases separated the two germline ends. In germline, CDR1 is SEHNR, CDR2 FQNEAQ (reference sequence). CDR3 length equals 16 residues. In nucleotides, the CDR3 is TGTGCCAGCAGCTTACCCCCGGGGGGCACCCAAGAGACCCAGTACTTC. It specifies CASSLPPGGTQETQYF.

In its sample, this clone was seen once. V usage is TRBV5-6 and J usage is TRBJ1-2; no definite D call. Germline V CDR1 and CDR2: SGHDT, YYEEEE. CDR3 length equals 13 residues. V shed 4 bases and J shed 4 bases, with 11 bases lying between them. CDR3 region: CASSLLTPYGYTF. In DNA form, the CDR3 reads TGTGCCAGCAGCCTTTTGACACCCTATGGCTACACCTTC.

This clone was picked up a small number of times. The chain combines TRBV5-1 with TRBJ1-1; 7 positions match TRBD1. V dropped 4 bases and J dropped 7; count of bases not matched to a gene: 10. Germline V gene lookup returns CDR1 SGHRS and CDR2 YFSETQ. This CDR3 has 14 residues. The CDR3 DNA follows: TGCGCCAGCAGCCAAAGACAGGGTGGGAGTGAAGCTTTCTTT. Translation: CASSQRQGGSEAFF.

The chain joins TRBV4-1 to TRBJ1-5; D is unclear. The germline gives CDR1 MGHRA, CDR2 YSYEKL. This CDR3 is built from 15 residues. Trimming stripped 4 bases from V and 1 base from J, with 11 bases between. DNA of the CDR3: TGCGCCAGCAGCCCCGCGGCCCTCAGCAATCAGCCCCAGCATTTT. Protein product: CASSPAALSNQPQHF.

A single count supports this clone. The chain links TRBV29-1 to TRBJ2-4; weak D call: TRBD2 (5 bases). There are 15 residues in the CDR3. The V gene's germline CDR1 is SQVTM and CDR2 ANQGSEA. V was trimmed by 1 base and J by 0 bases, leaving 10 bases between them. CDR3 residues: CSVEALGEAKNIQYF. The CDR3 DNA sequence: TGCAGCGTTGAAGCTCTGGGAGAAGCCAAAAACATTCAGTACTTC.

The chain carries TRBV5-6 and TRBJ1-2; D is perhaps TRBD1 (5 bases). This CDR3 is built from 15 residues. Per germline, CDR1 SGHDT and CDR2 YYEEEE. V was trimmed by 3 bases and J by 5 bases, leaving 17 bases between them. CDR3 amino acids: CASSYTTGTSYGYTF. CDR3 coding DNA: TGTGCCAGCAGCTATACCACCGGGACCTCATATGGCTACACCTTC.

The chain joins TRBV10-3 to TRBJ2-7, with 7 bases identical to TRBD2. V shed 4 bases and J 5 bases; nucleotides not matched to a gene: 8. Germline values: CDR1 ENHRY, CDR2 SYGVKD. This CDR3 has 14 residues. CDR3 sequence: CAISAVESGDEQYF. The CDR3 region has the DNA TGTGCCATCAGTGCGGTGGAAAGCGGGGACGAGCAGTACTTC.

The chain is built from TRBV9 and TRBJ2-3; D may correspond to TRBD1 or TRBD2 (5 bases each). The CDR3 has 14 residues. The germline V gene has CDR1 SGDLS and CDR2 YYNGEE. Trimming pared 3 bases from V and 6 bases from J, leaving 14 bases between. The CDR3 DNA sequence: TGTGCCAGCAGCGCACTAGATGGGACGGATACGCAGTATTTT. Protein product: CASSALDGTDTQYF.

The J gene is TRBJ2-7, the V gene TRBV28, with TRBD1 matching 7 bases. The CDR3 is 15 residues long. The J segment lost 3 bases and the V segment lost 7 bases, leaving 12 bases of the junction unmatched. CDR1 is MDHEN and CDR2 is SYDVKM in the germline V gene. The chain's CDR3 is CASTETGNTNYEQYF. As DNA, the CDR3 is TGTGCCAGCACCGAGACAGGGAACACCAACTACGAGCAGTACTTC. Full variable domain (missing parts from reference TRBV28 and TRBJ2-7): DVKVTQSSRYLVKRTGEKVFLECVQDMDHENMFWYRQDPGLGLRLIYFSYDVKMKEKGDIPEGYSVSREKKERFSLILESASTNQTSMYLCASTETGNTNYEQYFGPGTRLTVT.

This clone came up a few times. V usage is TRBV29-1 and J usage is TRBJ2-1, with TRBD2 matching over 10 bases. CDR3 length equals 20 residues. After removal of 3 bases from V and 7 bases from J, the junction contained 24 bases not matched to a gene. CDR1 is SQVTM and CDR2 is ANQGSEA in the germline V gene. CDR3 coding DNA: TGCAGCGTTGACGGAGGAGCAAGGACTAGCGGACCACCGGAGGTAAATGAGCAGTTCTTC. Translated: CSVDGGARTSGPPEVNEQFF.

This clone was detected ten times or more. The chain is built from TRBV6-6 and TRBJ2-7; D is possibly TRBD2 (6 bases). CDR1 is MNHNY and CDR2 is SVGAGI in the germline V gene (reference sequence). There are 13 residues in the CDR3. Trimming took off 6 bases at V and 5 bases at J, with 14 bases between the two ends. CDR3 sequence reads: CASRPTRADEQYF. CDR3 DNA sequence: TGTGCCAGCAGACCGACTAGGGCGGACGAGCAGTACTTC.

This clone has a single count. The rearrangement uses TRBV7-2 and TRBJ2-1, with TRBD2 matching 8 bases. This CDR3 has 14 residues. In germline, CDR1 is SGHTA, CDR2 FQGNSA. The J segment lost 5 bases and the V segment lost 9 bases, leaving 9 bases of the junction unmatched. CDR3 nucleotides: TGTGCCAGGGGGCTGGCGGGAGGTAACAATGAGCAGTTCTTC. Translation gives CARGLAGGNNEQFF.